The 27 T cell receptor beta chains presented below share a single source sample, sequenced in a study of shared clonotypes between healthy human individuals. The repertoire was sequenced with immunoSEQ multiplex PCR; TCRdb's copy has only in-frame clones and lacks some. There are 2 million to 3 million clones in the sample; approximately 94% occur only once, and more than 0.35% lies in the top ten. The sequenced material came from naive CD4+ T cells from PBMCs. The subset was: CD45RA+ positively selected. Receptor source: a man between 18 and 29 years old in good health. Some clones in this sample may be carry-over from other donors' samples.

The sample holds a few counts of this clone. Written as DNA, the CDR3 is TGCAGCGGGGGTACACGTCGGGCCAGTGACACTGAAGCTTTCTTT. Translated: CSGGTRRASDTEAFF. V usage is TRBV29-1 and J usage is TRBJ1-1; D remains unclear. The V end lost 7 bases, the J end lost 3 bases, and 21 bases lay between the germline ends. Germline-derived CDR1 and CDR2 are SQVTM and ANQGSEA. The CDR3 has 15 residues. Full variable domain (outside the CDR3, taken from reference TRBV29-1 and TRBJ1-1): SAVISQKPSRDICQRGTSLTIQCQVDSQVTMMFWYRQQPGQSLTLIATANQGSEATYESGFVIDKFPISRPNLTFSTLTVSNMSPEDSSIYLCSGGTRRASDTEAFFGQGTRLTVV.

For this clone: The same CDR3 arises from other DNA sequences in this sample as well. This chain joins TRBV5-1 and TRBJ2-7; the match to TRBD1 covers 7 bases. In germline, CDR1 is SGHRS, CDR2 YFSETQ. Losses at the gene ends were 4 bases for V and 3 bases for J; bases not matched to a gene: 1. CDR3 size: 12 residues. The CDR3 DNA follows: TGCGCCAGCAGCCGGGACAGCTACGAGCAGTACTTC. Translated, it gives CASSRDSYEQYF.

This clone was seen once. This chain joins TRBV7-6 and TRBJ1-3; D call uncertain. In germline, CDR1 is SGHVS, CDR2 FNYEAQ. Deletions cut 5 bases from V and 2 bases from J, with 4 bases between. The CDR3 runs to 12 residues. The CDR3 coding sequence is TGTGCCAGCAGCGGTCCTGGAAACACCATATATTTT. Protein sequence: CASSGPGNTIYF.

The V gene is TRBV19, the J gene TRBJ2-7, with TRBD1 as a possible D gene (5 bases). This CDR3 contains 13 residues. The germline V gene has CDR1 LNHDA and CDR2 SQIVND (reference sequence). V dropped 11 bases and J dropped 6 bases, with 20 bases sitting between them. CDR3 nucleotides: TGTGCCGCCGGGCCGCAGGGAAGGGCCGAGCAGTACTTC. Its translation is CAAGPQGRAEQYF.

V and J are TRBV2 and TRBJ1-2; D is unresolved. Germline V gene lookup returns CDR1 SNHLY and CDR2 FYNNEI. V was pared by 8 bases and J by 7 bases, with 23 bases between. The CDR3 consists of 15 residues. Here the CDR3 reads CASCLDKNLDGGYTF. The CDR3 nucleotides are TGTGCCAGCTGCCTTGACAAAAACCTGGATGGTGGCTACACCTTC.

This clone came up once. The chain joins TRBV28 to TRBJ2-2; no definite D call. V was clipped by 6 bases and J by 7 bases, with 6 bases between them. CDR3 length: 11 residues. Germline-derived CDR1 and CDR2 are MDHEN and SYDVKM. CDR3 coding DNA: TGTGCCAGCAGGGGTGGCGGGGAGCTGTTTTTT. This codes for CASRGGGELFF.

The V gene is TRBV5-4, the J gene TRBJ1-4, with TRBD1 as a possible D gene (5 bases). This CDR3 has 15 amino acids. Germline CDR1 reads SGHNT; CDR2 reads YYREEE (reference sequence). V gave up 4 bases and J gave up 8 bases, with 18 bases separating them. Here the CDR3 reads CASSTGGGTWEKLFF. Here the CDR3 DNA reads TGTGCCAGCAGCACCGGGGGGGGTACGTGGGAAAAACTGTTTTTT.

The chain uses TRBV28 and TRBJ1-2; 7 bases are a match to TRBD1. From germline, CDR1 is MDHEN and CDR2 SYDVKM. The CDR3 totals 14 residues. J was trimmed by 6 bases and V by 4 bases; bases with no gene match: 8. CDR3 nucleotides: TGTGCCAGCAGTTCTCTGACAGGGCTCCATGGCTACACCTTC. Translated, it gives CASSSLTGLHGYTF.

The V call is TRBV19, the J call TRBJ2-5; TRBD1 or TRBD2 may be the D gene (7 bases each). Trimming pared 1 base from V and 4 bases from J, leaving 10 bases between. The CDR3 has 14 amino acids. In germline, CDR1 is LNHDA, CDR2 SQIVND (reference sequence). CDR3 sequence reads: CASSIGEGAETQYF. In DNA form, the CDR3 reads TGTGCCAGTAGTATAGGGGAGGGGGCAGAGACCCAGTACTTC.

The V gene is TRBV2, the J gene TRBJ2-2; tentative D call: TRBD1 (6 bases). The germline V gene encodes CDR1 SNHLY and CDR2 FYNNEI. The V end lost 6 bases, the J end lost 0 bases, and 11 bases lay between the germline ends. The CDR3 is made up of 15 amino acids. CDR3 coding DNA: TGTGCCAGCAGCACAGGGACGGCGAACACCGGGGAGCTGTTTTTT. Amino acid sequence: CASSTGTANTGELFF.

The V gene is TRBV30, the J gene TRBJ2-2; a weak D match, TRBD1 (6 bases). The CDR3 contains 14 residues. Germline CDR1 is GTSNPN and CDR2 is SVGIG (reference sequence). V was cut by 0 bases and J by 6 bases, with 11 bases left in between. As DNA, the CDR3 is TGTGCCTGGAGTGTGGGGGCTGGCTCCGGGGAGCTGTTTTTT. As protein: CAWSVGAGSGELFF.

This clone was detected once. The chain couples TRBV7-2 to TRBJ2-4; D possibly corresponds to TRBD2 (6 bases). V lost 3 bases, J lost 13 bases, and 10 bases lay in between. Germline CDR1 is SGHTA and CDR2 is FQGNSA. This CDR3 comprises 11 residues. CDR3 sequence (DNA): TGTGCCAGCAGCTTCTTGGGACTGCAGTACTTC. Translating it yields CASSFLGLQYF.

This chain uses TRBV5-1 with TRBJ1-1; weak D call: TRBD1 (5 bases). Trimming removed 5 bases at V and 0 bases at J, with 17 bases between. CDR1 and CDR2 (germline): SGHRS, YFSETQ. The length of the CDR3 is 16 residues. Written as DNA, the CDR3 is TGCGCCAGCAGACCCGAGACGGGACCGGTGAACACTGAAGCTTTCTTT. Its protein is CASRPETGPVNTEAFF.

This chain uses TRBV10-1 with TRBJ1-2, with TRBD1 as a possible D gene (6 bases). CDR1 is WNHNN and CDR2 is SYGVQD in the germline V gene (reference sequence). There are 16 residues in the CDR3. V was shortened by 10 bases and J by 7 bases, with 28 bases between the two germline ends. The CDR3, as DNA: TGCGCCACCCACGGAAGGGAACAGGGAATAAGGGGTGGCTACACCTTC. Translation: CATHGREQGIRGGYTF.

CDR3 nucleotide sequence: TGTGCCAGCAGCTTAGCGGTTTCACTAGCCAAAAACATTCAGTACTTC. Its translation is CASSLAVSLAKNIQYF. The chain carries TRBV7-9 and TRBJ2-4; unclear D gene. CDR1 SEHNR and CDR2 FQNEAQ come from the germline V gene (reference sequence). V gave up 0 bases and J gave up 0 bases, with 9 bases separating them. The CDR3 totals 16 residues. The full variable domain, completed using reference TRBV7-9 and TRBJ2-4, is DTGVSQNPRHKITKRGQNVTFRCDPISEHNRLYWYRQTLGQGPEFLTYFQNEAQLEKSRLLSDRFSAERPKGSFSTLEIQRTEQGDSAMYLCASSLAVSLAKNIQYFGAGTRLSVL.

The chain employs TRBV19 and TRBJ1-1; TRBD1 is a possible D gene (5 bases). CDR3 length: 15 amino acids. Trimming left V 5 bases short and J 3 bases short, with 16 bases between. CDR1 LNHDA and CDR2 SQIVND come from the germline V gene (reference sequence). CDR3 amino acids: CASSGGVQPDTEAFF. The CDR3 coding sequence is TGTGCCAGTAGTGGAGGGGTCCAACCGGACACTGAAGCTTTCTTT.

V and J are TRBV7-9 and TRBJ1-2; unclear D gene. This CDR3 contains 13 residues. V gave up 5 bases and J gave up 7 bases, with 14 bases separating them. Germline V gene sequence: CDR1 SEHNR, CDR2 FQNEAQ (reference sequence). This chain's CDR3 is CASSRDPSIGYTF. CDR3 coding DNA: TGTGCCAGCAGCCGGGATCCTTCTATTGGCTACACCTTC.

The chain employs TRBV6-6 and TRBJ2-3, with unresolved D. Germline CDR1 MNHNY, CDR2 SVGAGI (reference sequence). Trimming took off 10 bases at V and 6 bases at J, with 17 bases between the two ends. The CDR3 contains 13 residues. The CDR3 region has the DNA TGTGCCATCAGACCCTTGGGCCTCGATACGCAGTATTTT. It translates to CAIRPLGLDTQYF.

The chain links TRBV28 to TRBJ2-1; D gene unclear. The CDR3 consists of 15 residues. V was shortened by 7 bases and J by 5 bases, with 18 bases between the two germline ends. Germline values: CDR1 MDHEN, CDR2 SYDVKM. In DNA form, the CDR3 reads TGTGCCAGCAATACAAGACTCCAACTACACAATGAGCAGTTCTTC. This gives the protein CASNTRLQLHNEQFF.

The chain recombines TRBV6-1 with TRBJ2-6; 7 bases line up with TRBD2. V lost 8 bases and J lost 0; bases outside the gene matches: 4. Germline loops: CDR1 MNHNS, CDR2 SASEGT. The CDR3 covers 15 residues. The DNA for the CDR3 is TGTGCCAGCGTAGCGGGCTCCTCTGGGGCCAACGTCCTGACTTTC. Protein product: CASVAGSSGANVLTF.

The rearrangement links TRBV7-9 to TRBJ2-1; D unresolved. Trimming pared 2 bases from V and 7 bases from J, leaving 18 bases between. This CDR3 spans 16 amino acids. From germline, CDR1 is SEHNR and CDR2 FQNEAQ (reference sequence). As DNA, the CDR3 is TGTGCCAGCAGCTTATGGAGTCAAGCTTTAATTAATGAGCAGTTCTTC. Encoded protein: CASSLWSQALINEQFF.

The chain employs TRBV7-9 and TRBJ2-2; 7 bases fit TRBD1. Germline CDR1 reads SEHNR; CDR2 reads FQNEAQ (reference sequence). V gave up 5 bases and J gave up 4 bases; unmatched junction bases: 10. The CDR3 loop spans 16 amino acids. The DNA of the CDR3 is TGTGCCAGCAGCGTTAGGGGGCGCATGGGCACCGGGGAGCTGTTTTTT. Translating gives CASSVRGRMGTGELFF. The whole variable domain, filled in from reference TRBV7-9 and TRBJ2-2, reads DTGVSQNPRHKITKRGQNVTFRCDPISEHNRLYWYRQTLGQGPEFLTYFQNEAQLEKSRLLSDRFSAERPKGSFSTLEIQRTEQGDSAMYLCASSVRGRMGTGELFFGEGSRLTVL.

V and J are TRBV5-1 and TRBJ1-1; D call uncertain. Germline loops: CDR1 SGHRS, CDR2 YFSETQ. V lost 4 bases and J lost 3, with 13 bases in between. CDR3 length: 14 amino acids. CDR3 bases: TGCGCCAGCAGCCCCGCGGCCGAGTACACTGAAGCTTTCTTT. Translation gives CASSPAAEYTEAFF.

This sequence joins TRBV7-3 and TRBJ1-1; 9 nucleotides match TRBD1. The V segment lost 2 bases and the J segment 7 bases; nucleotides outside the gene matches: 2. Germline V lookup: CDR1 SGHTA, CDR2 FQGTGA. This CDR3 has 13 amino acids. CDR3 in amino acids: CASSLEGQGEAFF. The CDR3 DNA follows: TGTGCCAGCAGCTTAGAGGGACAGGGTGAAGCTTTCTTT. Supplemented by reference TRBV7-3 and TRBJ1-1, the full variable domain reads GAGVSQTPSNKVTEKGKYVELRCDPISGHTALYWYRQSLGQGPEFLIYFQGTGAADDSGLPNDRFFAVRPEGSVSTLKIQRTERGDSAVYLCASSLEGQGEAFFGQGTRLTVV.

The chain joins TRBV6-5 to TRBJ2-5; tentative D call: TRBD2 (5 bases). The CDR3 has 15 residues. Looked up from germline, CDR1 is MNHEY and CDR2 is SVGAGI. V was cut by 4 bases and J by 2 bases, with 14 bases left in between. DNA for the CDR3: TGTGCCAGCAGTTTCAAACCTTGGGAGCAAGAGACCCAGTACTTC. Protein sequence: CASSFKPWEQETQYF.

A remark on this clone: Other DNA sequences within the sample encode an identical CDR3. This chain uses TRBV7-9 with TRBJ1-5; D perhaps matches TRBD1 (5 bases). The CDR3 is 13 amino acids. V gave up 6 bases and J gave up 6 bases, with 12 bases separating them. Germline assignment: CDR1 SEHNR and CDR2 FQNEAQ (reference sequence). In nucleotides, the CDR3 is TGTGCCAGCAGTTTCGACGGGGGTCAGCCCCAGCATTTT. It encodes CASSFDGGQPQHF.

This clone was seen only once. The chain links TRBV7-8 to TRBJ2-7; 12 positions agree with TRBD2. The CDR3 spans 17 residues. Germline trimming cut 1 base from V and 0 bases from J; bases unmatched to any gene: 4. Germline values: CDR1 SGHVS, CDR2 FQNEAQ. The DNA of the CDR3 is TGTGCCAGCAGCTTAGGACTAGCGGGGGCGAGCTCCTACGAGCAGTACTTC. Translation: CASSLGLAGASSYEQYF.